A selection of T cell receptor beta chains follows, all from one sample in a study of cytomegalovirus exposure and HLA in healthy donors. This table comes from immunoSEQ multiplex PCR, and its TCRdb copy is limited to in-frame clones, with some not included. The sample holds 95,000 to 100,000 clones; about 75% are singletons and the top ten take about 6.6%. The specimen was PBMCs. These receptor sequences come from a man aged 35-49 years in good health and CMV-seropositive. The CDR3 runs from the conserved cysteine through the conserved F or W. The D gene is left open where the match is weak. A row's size may be missing; if present it is once, few, many or a size class.

j_call clone_size v_call cdr3_length d_call cdr3_aa cdr3_nt
TRBJ1-1 - TRBV28 15 TRBD1 CASSPFRDRNTEAFF TGTGCCAGCAGTCCGTTCCGGGACAGAAACACTGAAGCTTTCTTT
TRBJ1-6 once TRBV7-2 14 TRBD1 CASSSRQGMPPLHF TGTGCCAGCAGCTCGAGACAGGGCATGCCACCCCTCCACTTT
TRBJ2-7 - TRBV6-6 15 TRBD2 CASRLTPAREGEQYF TGTGCCAGCAGACTCACCCCGGCCCGGGAGGGCGAGCAGTACTTC
TRBJ1-5 - TRBV27 15 - CASSLYKGVHQPQHF TGTGCCAGCAGTTTATATAAGGGGGTCCATCAGCCCCAGCATTTT
TRBJ1-1 - TRBV27 14 TRBD1 CASSLGQEYTEAFF TGTGCCAGCAGTTTAGGACAGGAGTACACTGAAGCTTTCTTT
TRBJ2-3 - TRBV5-6 16 TRBD2 CASSLVSSGGAGTQYF TGTGCCAGCAGCTTGGTATCTAGCGGGGGGGCAGGGACGCAGTATTTT
TRBJ2-3 - TRBV2 15 - CASGSGSSGADTQYF TGTGCCAGCGGTTCCGGCTCTAGTGGCGCAGATACGCAGTATTTT
TRBJ2-2 once TRBV5-1 14 - CASSLMPETGELFF TGCGCCAGCAGCTTGATGCCTGAGACCGGGGAGCTGTTTTTT
TRBJ2-5 - TRBV9 14 TRBD1 CASSVRQGQETQYF TGTGCCAGCAGCGTGCGACAGGGGCAAGAGACCCAGTACTTC
TRBJ1-1 - TRBV6-6 14 TRBD1 CASRAGQGNTEAFF TGTGCCAGCAGGGCCGGACAGGGGAACACTGAAGCTTTCTTT
TRBJ2-3 - TRBV19 13 - CAINRAHTDTQYF TGTGCCATCAACAGGGCCCACACAGATACGCAGTATTTT
TRBJ1-3 many TRBV5-4 16 TRBD1 CASSLGTGISGNTIYF TGTGCCAGCAGCCTAGGGACAGGGATTTCTGGAAACACCATATATTTT
TRBJ1-2 once TRBV5-1 14 - CASSLRQGNYGYTF TGCGCCAGCAGCTTGCGGCAGGGAAACTATGGCTACACCTTC
TRBJ2-7 - TRBV5-6 15 TRBD2 CASSPGLAGDNEQYF TGTGCCAGCAGCCCGGGACTAGCGGGAGATAACGAGCAGTACTTC
TRBJ2-2 - TRBV6-1 14 - CASSEVQNTGELFF TGTGCCAGCAGTGAAGTACAGAACACCGGGGAGCTGTTTTTT
TRBJ2-7 few TRBV25-1 13 TRBD1 CASSDWRDRGEYF TGTGCCAGCAGTGACTGGAGGGACAGGGGCGAGTACTTC
TRBJ2-2 - TRBV7-9 16 TRBD2 CASSKTSGENTGELFF TGTGCCAGCAGTAAAACTAGCGGAGAGAACACCGGGGAGCTGTTTTTT
TRBJ2-5 - TRBV6-1 17 TRBD2 CASSERGLAGGKETQYF TGTGCCAGCAGTGAAAGGGGACTAGCGGGAGGAAAAGAGACCCAGTACTTC
TRBJ2-1 - TRBV18 16 - CASSPRTDTTYNEQFF TGTGCCAGCTCACCCCGGACGGACACAACCTACAATGAGCAGTTCTTC
TRBJ2-1 - TRBV7-9 16 TRBD2 CASSPRTSGVLNEQFF TGTGCCAGCAGCCCGAGGACTAGCGGGGTGCTCAATGAGCAGTTCTTC
TRBJ1-1 few TRBV6-5 14 - CASSRQAMNTEAFF TGTGCCAGCAGTAGACAGGCCATGAACACTGAAGCTTTCTTT
TRBJ2-2 few TRBV6-1 11 TRBD1 CASDRVGELFF TGTGCCAGTGACAGGGTCGGGGAGCTGTTTTTT
TRBJ2-7 - TRBV7-8 15 TRBD1 CASSPKPDREYEQYF TGTGCCAGCAGCCCCAAACCGGACAGGGAGTACGAGCAGTACTTC
TRBJ2-3 - TRBV9 12 TRBD2 CASSVPGGTQYF TGTGCCAGCAGCGTACCGGGGGGAACGCAGTATTTT
TRBJ2-3 - TRBV19 14 - CASSIRPGSDTQYF TGTGCCAGTAGTATACGCCCAGGCTCAGATACGCAGTATTTT
TRBJ1-1 - TRBV7-3 16 - CASSPGQGGRNTEAFF TGTGCCAGCAGCCCCGGGCAAGGAGGGCGGAACACTGAAGCTTTCTTT
TRBJ2-1 once TRBV4-2 16 TRBD2 CASSQASGASYNEQFF TGTGCCAGCAGCCAAGCTAGCGGGGCCTCCTACAATGAGCAGTTCTTC
TRBJ1-4 - TRBV13 15 TRBD1 CASSNRTGENEKLFF TGTGCCAGCAGCAACCGGACAGGAGAAAATGAAAAACTGTTTTTT
TRBJ2-4 - TRBV5-4 14 TRBD1 CASSPPGQGNIQYF TGTGCCAGCAGCCCACCCGGACAGGGAAACATTCAGTACTTC
TRBJ2-3 - TRBV11-2 18 TRBD2 CASSFSPSGGASTDTQYF TGTGCCAGCAGCTTTTCGCCTAGCGGGGGGGCCAGTACAGATACGCAGTATTTT
TRBJ1-3 - TRBV6-5 14 - CASSRVESGNTIYF TGTGCCAGCAGTCGAGTCGAGAGTGGAAACACCATATATTTT
TRBJ2-7 - TRBV20-1 11 - CSARSRGGQYF TGCAGTGCTAGGAGTAGGGGAGGGCAGTACTTC
TRBJ1-5 - TRBV5-4 15 TRBD1 CASSRDRGDNQPQHF TGTGCCAGCAGCAGGGACAGGGGCGATAATCAGCCCCAGCATTTT
TRBJ2-7 - TRBV7-9 14 TRBD1 CASTVSSSGGALYF TGTGCCAGCACCGTTAGCAGCTCAGGGGGCGCGTTGTACTTC
TRBJ1-6 few TRBV6-5 16 TRBD1 CASSSGTAHGNSPLHF TGTGCCAGCAGTTCCGGGACAGCCCACGGCAATTCACCCCTCCACTTT
TRBJ1-1 - TRBV19 12 - CASSIGGFEAFF TGTGCCAGTAGTATCGGCGGGTTTGAAGCTTTCTTT
TRBJ1-1 - TRBV5-1 16 - CASSRVSAGTRTEAFF TGCGCCAGCAGCCGGGTTTCCGCGGGGACGAGGACTGAAGCTTTCTTT